What follows are 3 T cell receptor beta chains derived from one specimen sequenced in a study of post-analysis software for immune sequencing data. Libraries were made from TCR beta cDNA, and they carried unique molecular identifiers. One entry per CDR3 protein results from TCRdb running MiXCR on the PCR reads. The data hold hundreds of thousands of distinct CDR3 sequences, with 59% observed a single time. Their antigens remain unidentified. Study-level points and caveats: Roughly 5 TRBV segments occurring more often in patients than controls included TRBV5-6, TRBV5-1 and TRBV20-1.

The sample was blood. The source is a girl aged 2-10 years with multiple sclerosis.

This clonotype was counted only a few times. This chain uses TRBV5-1 with TRBJ2-1; the D is unclear. The germline V and J ends were trimmed by 1 base and 8 bases, with 7 bases remaining between them. Germline CDR1 SGHRS, CDR2 YFSETQ. This CDR3 has 12 amino acids. The CDR3 DNA sequence: TGCGCCAGCAGCTTGAGGTTCGATGAGCAGTTCTTC. It yields the protein CASSLRFDEQFF.

The genes are TRBV25-1 and TRBJ2-1; tentative D call: TRBD2 (7 bases). Germline V gene lookup returns CDR1 MGHDK and CDR2 SYGVNS. The CDR3 consists of 15 residues. V shed 1 base and J shed 4 bases, with 11 bases lying between them. The CDR3, as DNA: TGTGCCAGCAGTGAATTTGGGGGGGCGTACAATGAGCAGTTCTTC. Residues: CASSEFGGAYNEQFF. The full variable domain, with the rest looked up from reference TRBV25-1 and TRBJ2-1, is EADIYQTPRYLVIGTGKKITLECSQTMGHDKMYWYQQDPGMELHLIHYSYGVNSTEKGDLSSESTVSRIRTEHFPLTLESARPSHTSQYLCASSEFGGAYNEQFFGPGTRLTVL.

V usage is TRBV12-3 or TRBV12-4 and J usage is TRBJ1-5, with 10 positions matching TRBD1. The CDR3 runs 15 residues. Trimming removed 6 bases from V and 10 bases from J; junction bases left unmatched: 12. The CDR3 sequence: CASSGGGTGAEPQHF. Here the CDR3 DNA reads TGTGCCAGCAGCGGAGGCGGGACAGGGGCTGAACCCCAGCATTTT.